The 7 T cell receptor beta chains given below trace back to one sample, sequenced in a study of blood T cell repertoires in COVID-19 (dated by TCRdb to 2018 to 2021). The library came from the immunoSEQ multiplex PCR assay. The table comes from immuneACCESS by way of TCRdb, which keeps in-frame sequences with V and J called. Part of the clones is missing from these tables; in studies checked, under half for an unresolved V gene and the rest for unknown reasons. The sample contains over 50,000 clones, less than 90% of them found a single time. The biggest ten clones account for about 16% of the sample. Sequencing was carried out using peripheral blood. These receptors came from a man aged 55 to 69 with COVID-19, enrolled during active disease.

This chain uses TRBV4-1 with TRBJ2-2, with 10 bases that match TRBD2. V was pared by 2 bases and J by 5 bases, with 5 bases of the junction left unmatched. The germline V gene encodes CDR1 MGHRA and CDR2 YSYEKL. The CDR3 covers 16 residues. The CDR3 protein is CASSQSLAGVTGELFF. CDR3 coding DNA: TGCGCCAGCAGCCAATCGCTAGCGGGAGTTACCGGGGAGCTGTTTTTT.

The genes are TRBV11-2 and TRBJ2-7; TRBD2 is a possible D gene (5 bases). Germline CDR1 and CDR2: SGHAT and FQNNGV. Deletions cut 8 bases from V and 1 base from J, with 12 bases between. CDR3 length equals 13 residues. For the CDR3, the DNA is TGTGCCAGCTGGGATCGGAGGTCCTACGAGCAGTACTTC. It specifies CASWDRRSYEQYF. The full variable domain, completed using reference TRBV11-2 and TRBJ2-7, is EAGVAQSPRYKIIEKRQSVAFWCNPISGHATLYWYQQILGQGPKLLIQFQNNGVVDDSQLPKDRFSAERLKGVDSTLKIQPAKLEDSAVYLCASWDRRSYEQYFGPGTRLTVT.

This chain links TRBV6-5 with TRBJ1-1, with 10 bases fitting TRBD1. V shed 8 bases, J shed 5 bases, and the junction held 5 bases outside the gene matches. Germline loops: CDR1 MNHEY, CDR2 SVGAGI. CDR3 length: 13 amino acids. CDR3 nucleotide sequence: TGTGCCAGCGATAGGACAGGGGGGACTGAAGCTTTCTTT. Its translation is CASDRTGGTEAFF.

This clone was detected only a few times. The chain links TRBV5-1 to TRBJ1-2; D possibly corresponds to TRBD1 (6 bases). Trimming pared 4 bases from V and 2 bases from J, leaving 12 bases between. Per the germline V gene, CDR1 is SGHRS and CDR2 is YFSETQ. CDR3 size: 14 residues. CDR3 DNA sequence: TGCGCCAGCAGCGTGACAGGATTGAACTATGGCTACACCTTC. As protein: CASSVTGLNYGYTF. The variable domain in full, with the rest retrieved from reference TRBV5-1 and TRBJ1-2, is KAGVTQTPRYLIKTRGQQVTLSCSPISGHRSVSWYQQTPGQGLQFLFEYFSETQRNKGNFPGRFSGRQFSNSRSEMNVSTLELGDSALYLCASSVTGLNYGYTFGSGTRLTVV.

The CDR3 bases are TGTGCCAGCAGCCCCGGGCGACTAGCGGGGGGATCTAGCACAGATACGCAGTATTTT. It yields the protein CASSPGRLAGGSSTDTQYF. The rearrangement joins TRBV2 to TRBJ2-3; 13 nucleotides line up with TRBD2. In germline, CDR1 is SNHLY, CDR2 FYNNEI. The CDR3 is 19 residues long. Unmatched junction bases numbered 12, after V lost 6 bases and J lost 0 bases.

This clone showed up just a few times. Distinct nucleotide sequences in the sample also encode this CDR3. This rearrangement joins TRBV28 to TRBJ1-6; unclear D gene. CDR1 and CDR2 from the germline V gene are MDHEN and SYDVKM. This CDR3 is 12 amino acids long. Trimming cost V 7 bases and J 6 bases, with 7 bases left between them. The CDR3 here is CASIGGNSPLHF. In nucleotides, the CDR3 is TGTGCCAGCATTGGAGGTAATTCACCCCTCCACTTT.

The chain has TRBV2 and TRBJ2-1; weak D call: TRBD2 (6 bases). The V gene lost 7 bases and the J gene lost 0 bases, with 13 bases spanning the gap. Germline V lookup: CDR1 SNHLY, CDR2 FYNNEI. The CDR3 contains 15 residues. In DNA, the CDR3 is TGTGCCAGCAATACCCACGGGGGCTCCTACAATGAGCAGTTCTTC. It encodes CASNTHGGSYNEQFF. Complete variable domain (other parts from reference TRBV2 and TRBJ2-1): EPEVTQTPSHQVTQMGQEVILRCVPISNHLYFYWYRQILGQKVEFLVSFYNNEISEKSEIFDDQFSVERPDGSNFTLKIRSTKLEDSAMYFCASNTHGGSYNEQFFGPGTRLTVL.